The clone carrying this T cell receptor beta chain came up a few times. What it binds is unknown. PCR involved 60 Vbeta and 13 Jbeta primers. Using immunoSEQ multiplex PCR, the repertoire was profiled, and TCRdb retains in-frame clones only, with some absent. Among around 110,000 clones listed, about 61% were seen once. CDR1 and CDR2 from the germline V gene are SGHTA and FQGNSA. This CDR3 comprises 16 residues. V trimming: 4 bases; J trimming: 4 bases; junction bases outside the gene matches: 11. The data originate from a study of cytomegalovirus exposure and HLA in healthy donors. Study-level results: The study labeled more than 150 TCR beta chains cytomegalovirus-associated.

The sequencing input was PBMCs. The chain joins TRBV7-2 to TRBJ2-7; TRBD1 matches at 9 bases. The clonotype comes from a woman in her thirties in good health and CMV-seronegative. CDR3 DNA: TGTGCCAGCAGCTCCAGTCCTGGGACAGGGATTTACGAGCAGTACTTC. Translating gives CASSSSPGTGIYEQYF.